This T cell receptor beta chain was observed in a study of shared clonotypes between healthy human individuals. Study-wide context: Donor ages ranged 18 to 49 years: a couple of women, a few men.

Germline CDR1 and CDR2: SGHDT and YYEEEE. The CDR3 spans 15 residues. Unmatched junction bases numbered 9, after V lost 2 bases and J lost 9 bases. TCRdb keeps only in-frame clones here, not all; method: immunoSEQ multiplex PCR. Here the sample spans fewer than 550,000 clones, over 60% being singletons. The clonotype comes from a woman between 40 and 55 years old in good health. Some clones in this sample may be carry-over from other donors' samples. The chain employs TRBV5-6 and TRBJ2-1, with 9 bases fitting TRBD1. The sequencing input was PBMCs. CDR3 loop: CASSFPGQGLREQFF. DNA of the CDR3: TGTGCCAGCAGCTTTCCGGGACAGGGTTTACGTGAGCAGTTCTTC.